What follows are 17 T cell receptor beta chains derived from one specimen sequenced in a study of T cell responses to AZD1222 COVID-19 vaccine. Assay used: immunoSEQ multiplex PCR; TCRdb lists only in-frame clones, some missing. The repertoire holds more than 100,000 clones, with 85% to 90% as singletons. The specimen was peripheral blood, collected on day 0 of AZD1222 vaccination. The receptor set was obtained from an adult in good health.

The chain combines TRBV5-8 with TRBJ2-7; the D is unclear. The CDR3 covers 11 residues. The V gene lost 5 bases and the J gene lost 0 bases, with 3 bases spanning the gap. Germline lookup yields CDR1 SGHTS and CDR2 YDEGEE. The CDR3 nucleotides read TGTGCCAGCAGGGGCTCCTACGAGCAGTACTTC. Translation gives CASRGSYEQYF. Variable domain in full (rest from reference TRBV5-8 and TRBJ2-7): EAGVTQSPTHLIKTRGQQATLRCSPISGHTSVYWYQQALGLGLQFLLWYDEGEERNRGNFPPRFSGRQFPNYSSELNVNALELEDSALYLCASRGSYEQYFGPGTRLTVT.

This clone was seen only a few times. The CDR3, as DNA: TGTGCCAGCTCACCGGGGACAGGGGGCTTTTACGAGCAGTACTTC. Amino acids: CASSPGTGGFYEQYF. The chain employs TRBV18 and TRBJ2-7; 12 bases align to TRBD1. Germline values: CDR1 KGHSH, CDR2 LQKENI. This CDR3 spans 15 amino acids. Trimming cost V 3 bases and J 4 bases; bases outside gene matches: 4.

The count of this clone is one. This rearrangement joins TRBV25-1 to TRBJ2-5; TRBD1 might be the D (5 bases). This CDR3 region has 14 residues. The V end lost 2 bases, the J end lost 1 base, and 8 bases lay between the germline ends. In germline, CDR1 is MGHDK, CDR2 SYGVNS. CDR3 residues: CASSEGQGQETQYF. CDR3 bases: TGTGCCAGCAGTGAAGGGCAGGGCCAAGAGACCCAGTACTTC.

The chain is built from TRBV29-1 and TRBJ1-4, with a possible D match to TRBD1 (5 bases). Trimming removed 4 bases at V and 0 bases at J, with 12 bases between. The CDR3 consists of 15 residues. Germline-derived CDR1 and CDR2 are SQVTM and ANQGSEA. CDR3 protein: CSVGQGFATNEKLFF. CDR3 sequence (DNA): TGCAGCGTTGGGCAGGGCTTTGCAACTAATGAAAAACTGTTTTTT.

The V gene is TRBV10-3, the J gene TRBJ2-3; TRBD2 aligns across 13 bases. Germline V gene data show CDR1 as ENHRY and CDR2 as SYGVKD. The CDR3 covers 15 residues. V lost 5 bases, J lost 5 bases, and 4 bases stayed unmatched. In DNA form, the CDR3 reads TGTGCCATCAGTCAAGGACTAGCGGGAGTAGATACGCAGTATTTT. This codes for CAISQGLAGVDTQYF.

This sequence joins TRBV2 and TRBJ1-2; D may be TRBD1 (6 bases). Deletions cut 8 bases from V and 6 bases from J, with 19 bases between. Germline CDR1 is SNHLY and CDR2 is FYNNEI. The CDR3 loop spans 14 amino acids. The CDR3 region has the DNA TGTGCCAGCCGCGCCTACAGGGCTTGGGATGGCTACACCTTC. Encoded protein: CASRAYRAWDGYTF.

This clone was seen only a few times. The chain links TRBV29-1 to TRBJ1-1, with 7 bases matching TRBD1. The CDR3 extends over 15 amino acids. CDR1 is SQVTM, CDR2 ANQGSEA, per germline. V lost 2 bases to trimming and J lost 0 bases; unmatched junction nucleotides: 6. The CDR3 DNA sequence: TGCAGCGTTGAACCCAGACAGGGCCTGAACACTGAAGCTTTCTTT. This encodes CSVEPRQGLNTEAFF.

CDR3 region: CASSIPGWGTDTQYF. As DNA, the CDR3 is TGTGCCAGCAGCATCCCTGGTTGGGGTACAGATACGCAGTATTTT. The V call is TRBV3-1 (or the pseudogene TRBV3-2), the J call TRBJ2-3; no clear D. Germline V gene lookup returns CDR1 LGHDT and CDR2 YNNKEL (reference sequence). The CDR3 has 15 residues. V dropped 5 bases and J dropped 3 bases, with 15 bases sitting between them.

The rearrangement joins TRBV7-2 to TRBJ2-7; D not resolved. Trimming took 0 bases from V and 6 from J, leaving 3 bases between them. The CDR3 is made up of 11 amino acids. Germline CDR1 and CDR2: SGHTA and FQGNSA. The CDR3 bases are TGTGCCAGCAGCTTAGCCCGCGAGCAGTACTTC. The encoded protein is CASSLAREQYF.

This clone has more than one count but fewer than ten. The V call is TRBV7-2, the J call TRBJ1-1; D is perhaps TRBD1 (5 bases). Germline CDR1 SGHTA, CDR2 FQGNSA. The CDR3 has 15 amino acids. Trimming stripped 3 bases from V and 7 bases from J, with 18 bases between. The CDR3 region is CASSLTEPGRGEAFF. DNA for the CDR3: TGTGCCAGCAGCTTGACGGAACCGGGACGGGGTGAAGCTTTCTTT. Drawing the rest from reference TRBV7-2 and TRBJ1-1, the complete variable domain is GAGVSQSPSNKVTEKGKDVELRCDPISGHTALYWYRQSLGQGLEFLIYFQGNSAPDKSGLPSDRFSAERTGGSVSTLTIQRTQQEDSAVYLCASSLTEPGRGEAFFGQGTRLTVV.

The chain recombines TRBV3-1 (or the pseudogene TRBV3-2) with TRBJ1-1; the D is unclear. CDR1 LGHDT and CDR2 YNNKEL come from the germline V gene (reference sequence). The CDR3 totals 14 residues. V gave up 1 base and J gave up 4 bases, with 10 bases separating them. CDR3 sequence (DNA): TGTGCCAGCAGCCAAGCCTCCAGGCGCACTGAAGCTTTCTTT. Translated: CASSQASRRTEAFF.

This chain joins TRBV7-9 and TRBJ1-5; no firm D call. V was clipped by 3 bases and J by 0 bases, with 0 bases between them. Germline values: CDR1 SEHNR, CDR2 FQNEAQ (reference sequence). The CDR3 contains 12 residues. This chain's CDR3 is CASSFSNQPQHF. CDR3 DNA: TGTGCCAGCAGCTTTAGCAATCAGCCCCAGCATTTT.

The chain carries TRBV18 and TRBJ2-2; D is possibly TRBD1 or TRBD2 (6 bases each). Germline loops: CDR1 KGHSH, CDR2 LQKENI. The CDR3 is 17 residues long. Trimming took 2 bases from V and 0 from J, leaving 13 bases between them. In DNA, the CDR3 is TGTGCCAGCTCACCAGTATCCGGGGGCTCGAACACCGGGGAGCTGTTTTTT. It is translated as CASSPVSGGSNTGELFF.

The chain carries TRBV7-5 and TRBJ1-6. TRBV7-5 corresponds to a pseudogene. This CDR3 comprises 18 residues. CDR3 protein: CVRSLHREDGSYNSPLHF. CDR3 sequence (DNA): TGTGTCAGAAGCTTGCACAGGGAGGATGGGTCCTATAATTCACCCCTCCACTTT.

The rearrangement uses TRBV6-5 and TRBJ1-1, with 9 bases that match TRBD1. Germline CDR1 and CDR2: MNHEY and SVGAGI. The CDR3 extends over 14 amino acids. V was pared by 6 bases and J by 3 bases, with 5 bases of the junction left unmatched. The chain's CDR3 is CASRGQGMDTEAFF. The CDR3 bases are TGTGCCAGCAGAGGACAGGGGATGGACACTGAAGCTTTCTTT.

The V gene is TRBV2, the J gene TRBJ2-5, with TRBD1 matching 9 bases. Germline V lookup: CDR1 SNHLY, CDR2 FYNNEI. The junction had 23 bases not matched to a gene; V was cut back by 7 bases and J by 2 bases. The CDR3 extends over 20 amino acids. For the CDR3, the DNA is TGTGCCAGCAACCCGCAAACAGGGGGCTTGCCCCAGGATGGGCAAGAGACCCAGTACTTC. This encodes CASNPQTGGLPQDGQETQYF.

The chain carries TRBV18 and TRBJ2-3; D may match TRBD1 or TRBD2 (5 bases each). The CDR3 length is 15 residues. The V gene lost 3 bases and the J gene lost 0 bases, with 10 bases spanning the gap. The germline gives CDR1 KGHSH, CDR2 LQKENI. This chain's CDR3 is CASSPQWGSTDTQYF. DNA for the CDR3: TGTGCCAGCTCACCCCAATGGGGGAGCACAGATACGCAGTATTTT.